This T cell receptor beta chain is drawn from a study of CXCR3-negative and CXCR3-positive naive CD8 T cells (dated 2019 in TCRdb). Context from the whole study: In total, approximately 130 million TRB reads were obtained, or roughly 1.5 +/- 0.3 million reads per library. The diversity and physicochemical repertoire analyses included around 10 donors pooled from two independent experiments. TRBV-TRBJ cluster analysis included naive subsets from 5 donors and memory cells from 3 donors.

For each CD8+ T cell subset, flow sorting was done in triplicate, and a few hundred thousand cells per subset went directly into RLT lysis buffer. Naive CD8+ T cells were defined stringently as CD45RO-CCR7+CD27+CD95- to exclude memory contaminants. Peripheral blood mononuclear cells were isolated from buffy coats using standard density gradient centrifugation. Naive CXCR3-negative and CXCR3-positive CD8+ T cells were flow-sorted on a FACSAria III. Total RNA was extracted from sorted cells using an RNeasy Mini Kit. Worth noting for this clonotype: This receptor's antigen is unknown.

Results the study describes overall, beyond this receptor: Compared with CXCR3-negative naive cells, CXCR3-positive naive cells had TRB CDR3s with higher hydrophobicity (lower Kidera factor 4), lower energy, and higher strength and volume indices. Within the same donor, TRBV-TRBJ usage looked similar between naive CXCR3-negative and CXCR3-positive cells, but memory cells had distinct patterns. Both naive subsets had comparably high repertoire diversity, while memory CD8+ T cells had much lower repertoire diversity. Because CXCR3 expression was partially decreased after cryopreservation, freshly isolated PBMCs were used for most assays. Because surface CD5, which is linked to self-reactivity in mice, was comparable between the naive subsets, TCR interaction strength was also inferred from TRB CDR3 physicochemical properties.

The CDR3 covers 12 residues, taking in both the cysteine and the phenylalanine. Only the protein is available. CDR1 is given as DFQATT and CDR2 as SNEGSKA, both from the germline V gene (reference sequence). The sequencing machine was a NextSeq 550. The Human TCR Profiling Kit (MiLaboratory) was used to make UMI-labeled 5' RACE TRB cDNA libraries. cDNA synthesis used the entire amount of extracted RNA, and PCR amplification then used the entire amount of cDNA produced. The libraries were made side by side, with each library going through the same number of PCR cycles. The study's own analysis went as follows. With a minimum of two reads required per UMI, MIGEC and MiXCR pulled out about 52,000 +/- 9,100 unique UMI-labeled TRB cDNA molecules from each library. On average, each library contained approximately 40,000 +/- 10,000 functional in-frame TRB CDR3 nucleotide clonotypes without stop codons. After downsampling to 5000 UMI-labeled TRB molecules per sample, diversity metrics such as normalized Shannon-Wiener and Chao1 were calculated in VDJtools. VDJtools computed clonotype-size-weighted physicochemical properties of the central five CDR3 residues: interaction energy, strength, volume and Kidera factor 4. TCRdb reprocessed the sequencing reads and holds a single record per CDR3 protein sequence, with no DNA. What appears here as the V and J calls and clone size reflects TCRdb's work, not the paper's. This sample's table carries under 75,000 distinct CDR3 sequences. The ten largest clones add up to approximately 0.71% of the sample.

The TCR sequence derives from a human donor in good health. Some clones in this sample may be carry-over from other donors' samples. Sequenced: naive CXCR3+ CD8+ T cells from blood. The cell subset or site label, as the study defines it: CD45RO-CCR7+CD27+CD95- naive CD8+ T cells expressing CXCR3 (TNR3+). The sequence is built from TRBV20-1 and TRBJ2-7; TCRdb names TRBD1, which stays unverified in the absence of DNA. The CDR3 region: CSARDRGAEQYF.